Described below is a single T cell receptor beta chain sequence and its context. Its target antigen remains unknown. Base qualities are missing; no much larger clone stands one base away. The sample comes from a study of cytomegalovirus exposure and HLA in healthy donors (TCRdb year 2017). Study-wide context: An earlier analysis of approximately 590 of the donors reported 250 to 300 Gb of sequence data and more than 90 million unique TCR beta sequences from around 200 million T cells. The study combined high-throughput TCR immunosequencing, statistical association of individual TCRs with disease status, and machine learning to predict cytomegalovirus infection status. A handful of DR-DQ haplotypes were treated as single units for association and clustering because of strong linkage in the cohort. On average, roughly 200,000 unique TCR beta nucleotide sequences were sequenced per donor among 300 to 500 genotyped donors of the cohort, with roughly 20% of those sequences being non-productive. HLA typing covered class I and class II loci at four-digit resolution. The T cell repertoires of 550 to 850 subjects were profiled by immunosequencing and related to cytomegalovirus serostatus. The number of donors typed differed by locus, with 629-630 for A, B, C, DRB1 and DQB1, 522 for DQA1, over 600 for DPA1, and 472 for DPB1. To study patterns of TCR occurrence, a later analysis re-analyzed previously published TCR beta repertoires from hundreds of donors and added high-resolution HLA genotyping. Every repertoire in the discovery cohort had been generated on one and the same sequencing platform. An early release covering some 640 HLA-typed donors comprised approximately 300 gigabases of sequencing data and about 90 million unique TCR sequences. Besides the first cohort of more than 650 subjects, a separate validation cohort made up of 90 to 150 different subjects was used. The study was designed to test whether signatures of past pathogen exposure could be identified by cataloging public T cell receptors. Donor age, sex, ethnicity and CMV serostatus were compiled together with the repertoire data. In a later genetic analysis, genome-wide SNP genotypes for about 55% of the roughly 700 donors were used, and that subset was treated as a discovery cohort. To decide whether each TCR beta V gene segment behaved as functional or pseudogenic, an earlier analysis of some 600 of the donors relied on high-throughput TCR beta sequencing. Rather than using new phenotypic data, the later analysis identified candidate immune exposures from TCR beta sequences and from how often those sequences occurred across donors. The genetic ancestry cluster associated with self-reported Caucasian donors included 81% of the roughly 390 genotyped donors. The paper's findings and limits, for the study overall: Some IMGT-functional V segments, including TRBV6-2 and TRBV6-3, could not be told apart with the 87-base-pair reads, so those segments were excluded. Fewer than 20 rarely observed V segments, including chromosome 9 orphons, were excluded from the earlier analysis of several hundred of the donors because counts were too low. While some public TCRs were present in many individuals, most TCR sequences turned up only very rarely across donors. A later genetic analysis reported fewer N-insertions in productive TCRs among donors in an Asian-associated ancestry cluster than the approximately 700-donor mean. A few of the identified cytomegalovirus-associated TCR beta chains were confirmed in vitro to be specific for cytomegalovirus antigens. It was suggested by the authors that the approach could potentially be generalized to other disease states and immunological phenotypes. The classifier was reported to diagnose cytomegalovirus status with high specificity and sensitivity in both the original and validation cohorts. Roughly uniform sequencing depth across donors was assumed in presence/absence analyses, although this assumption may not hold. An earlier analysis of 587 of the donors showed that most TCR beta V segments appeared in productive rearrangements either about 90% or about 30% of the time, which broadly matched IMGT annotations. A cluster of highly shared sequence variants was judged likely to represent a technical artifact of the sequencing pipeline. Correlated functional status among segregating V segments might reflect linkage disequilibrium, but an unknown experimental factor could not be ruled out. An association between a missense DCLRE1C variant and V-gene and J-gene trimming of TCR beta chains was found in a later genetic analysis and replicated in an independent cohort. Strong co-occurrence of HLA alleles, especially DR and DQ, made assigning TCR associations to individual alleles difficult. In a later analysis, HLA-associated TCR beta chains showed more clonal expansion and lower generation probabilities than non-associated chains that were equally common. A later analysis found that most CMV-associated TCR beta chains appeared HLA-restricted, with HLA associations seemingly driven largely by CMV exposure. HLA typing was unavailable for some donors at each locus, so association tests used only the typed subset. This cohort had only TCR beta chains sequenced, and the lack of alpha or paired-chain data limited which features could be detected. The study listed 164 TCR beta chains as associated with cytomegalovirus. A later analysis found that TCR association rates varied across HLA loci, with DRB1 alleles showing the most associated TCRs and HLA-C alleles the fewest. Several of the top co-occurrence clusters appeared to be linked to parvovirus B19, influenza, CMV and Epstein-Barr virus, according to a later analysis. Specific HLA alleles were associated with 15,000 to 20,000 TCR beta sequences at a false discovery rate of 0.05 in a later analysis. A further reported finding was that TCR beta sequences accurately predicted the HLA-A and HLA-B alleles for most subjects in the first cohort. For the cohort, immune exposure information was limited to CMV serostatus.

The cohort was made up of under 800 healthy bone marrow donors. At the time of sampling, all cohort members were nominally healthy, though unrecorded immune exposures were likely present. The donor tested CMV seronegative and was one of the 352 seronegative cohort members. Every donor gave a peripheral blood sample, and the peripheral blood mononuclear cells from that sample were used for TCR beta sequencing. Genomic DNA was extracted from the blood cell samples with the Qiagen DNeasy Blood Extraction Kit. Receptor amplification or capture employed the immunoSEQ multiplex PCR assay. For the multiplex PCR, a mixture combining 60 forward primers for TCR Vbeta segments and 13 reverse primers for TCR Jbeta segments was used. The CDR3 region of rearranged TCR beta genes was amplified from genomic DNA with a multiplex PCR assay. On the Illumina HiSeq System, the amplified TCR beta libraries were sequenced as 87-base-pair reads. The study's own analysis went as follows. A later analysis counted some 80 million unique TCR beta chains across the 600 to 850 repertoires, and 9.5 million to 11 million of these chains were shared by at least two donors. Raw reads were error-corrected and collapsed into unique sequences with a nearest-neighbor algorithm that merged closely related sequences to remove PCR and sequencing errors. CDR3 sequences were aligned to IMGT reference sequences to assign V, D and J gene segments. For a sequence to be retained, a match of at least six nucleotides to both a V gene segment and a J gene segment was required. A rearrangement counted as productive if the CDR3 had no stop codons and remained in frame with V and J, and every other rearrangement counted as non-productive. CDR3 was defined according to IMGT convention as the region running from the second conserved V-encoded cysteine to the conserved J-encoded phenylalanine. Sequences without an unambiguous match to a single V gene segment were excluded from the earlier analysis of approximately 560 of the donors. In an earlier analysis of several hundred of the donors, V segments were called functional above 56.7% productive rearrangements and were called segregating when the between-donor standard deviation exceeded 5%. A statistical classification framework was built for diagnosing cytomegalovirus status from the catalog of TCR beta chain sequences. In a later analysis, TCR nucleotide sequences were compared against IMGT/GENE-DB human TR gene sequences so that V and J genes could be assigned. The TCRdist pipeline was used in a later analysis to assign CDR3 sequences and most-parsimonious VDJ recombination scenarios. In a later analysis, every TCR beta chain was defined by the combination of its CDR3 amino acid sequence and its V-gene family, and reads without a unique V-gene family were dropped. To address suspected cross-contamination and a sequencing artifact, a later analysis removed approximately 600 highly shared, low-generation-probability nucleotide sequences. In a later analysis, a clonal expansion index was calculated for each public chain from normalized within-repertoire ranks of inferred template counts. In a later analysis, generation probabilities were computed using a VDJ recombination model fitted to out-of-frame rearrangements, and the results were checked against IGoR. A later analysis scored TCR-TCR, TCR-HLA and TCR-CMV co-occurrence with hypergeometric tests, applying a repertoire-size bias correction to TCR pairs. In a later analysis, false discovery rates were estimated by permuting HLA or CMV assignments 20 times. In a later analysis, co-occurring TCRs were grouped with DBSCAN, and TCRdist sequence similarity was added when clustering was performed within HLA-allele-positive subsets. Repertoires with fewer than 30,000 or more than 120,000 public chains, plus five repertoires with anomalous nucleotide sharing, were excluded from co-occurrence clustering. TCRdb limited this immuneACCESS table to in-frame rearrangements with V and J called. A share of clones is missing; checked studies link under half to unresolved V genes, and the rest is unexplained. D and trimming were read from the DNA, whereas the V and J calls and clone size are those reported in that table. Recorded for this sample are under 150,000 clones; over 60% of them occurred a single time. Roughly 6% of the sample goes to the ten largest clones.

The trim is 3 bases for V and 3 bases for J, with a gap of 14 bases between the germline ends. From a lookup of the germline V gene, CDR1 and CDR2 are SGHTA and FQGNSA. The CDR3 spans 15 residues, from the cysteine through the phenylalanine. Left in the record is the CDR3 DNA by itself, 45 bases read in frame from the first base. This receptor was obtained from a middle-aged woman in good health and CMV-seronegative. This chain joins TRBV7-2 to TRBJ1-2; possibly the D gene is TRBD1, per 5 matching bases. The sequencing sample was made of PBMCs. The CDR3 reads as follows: CASSFVRQGHYGYTF. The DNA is TGTGCCAGCAGCTTTGTCCGCCAGGGTCACTATGGCTACACCTTC.